These 10 T cell receptor beta chains were all obtained from the same sample, sequenced in a study of graft-versus-host responses after intestinal transplantation. The assay was immunoSEQ multiplex PCR, and TCRdb's table has in-frame clones only and misses some. In the table there are some 48,000 clones, approximately 95% of which are singletons. These receptors are not linked to any known antigen. This specimen was unstimulated CD8+ T cells sorted from spleen or lymph node cells, taken before transplant. The receptors stem from a human donor who was the organ donor for an intestinal transplant.

Concerning this clone: The same CDR3 can be traced to other DNA sequences in this sample. The chain is built from TRBV4-3 and TRBJ1-1, with D perhaps TRBD1 (5 bases). V lost 1 base, J lost 6 bases, and 9 bases lay in between. Looked up from germline, CDR1 is LGHNA and CDR2 is YSLEER. The CDR3 is 13 residues long. For the CDR3, the DNA is TGCGCCAGCAGCCAAGGGGGGTCTGCTGAAGCTTTCTTT. Amino acids: CASSQGGSAEAFF.

This chain uses TRBV28 with TRBJ2-7; D may be TRBD1 (6 bases). V lost 4 bases and J lost 2, with 18 bases in between. Germline V lookup: CDR1 MDHEN, CDR2 SYDVKM. The CDR3 extends over 16 amino acids. In nucleotides, the CDR3 is TGTGCCAGCAGTTCGCAGGACAGAATCAAACCCTACGAGCAGTACTTC. Translated, it gives CASSSQDRIKPYEQYF. Full variable domain (outside the CDR3, taken from reference TRBV28 and TRBJ2-7): DVKVTQSSRYLVKRTGEKVFLECVQDMDHENMFWYRQDPGLGLRLIYFSYDVKMKEKGDIPEGYSVSREKKERFSLILESASTNQTSMYLCASSSQDRIKPYEQYFGPGTRLTVT.

This clone has just one count. CDR3 loop: CASSYQGSYEQYF. CDR3 sequence (DNA): TGTGCCAGTAGTTACCAGGGGTCCTACGAGCAGTACTTC. The V and J genes are TRBV19 and TRBJ2-7, with a weak D call TRBD1 (6 bases). Germline CDR1 and CDR2: LNHDA and SQIVND (reference sequence). Trimming removed 5 bases at V and 1 base at J, with 9 bases between. This CDR3 contains 13 residues.

The rearrangement links TRBV27 to TRBJ1-2; D unresolved. This CDR3 comprises 13 residues. The V gene's germline CDR1 is MNHEY and CDR2 SMNVEV (reference sequence). Trimming took 6 bases from V and 3 from J, leaving 11 bases between them. CDR3 residues: CASSPGVYYGYTF. For the CDR3, the DNA is TGTGCCAGCAGCCCCGGAGTGTACTATGGCTACACCTTC.

V usage is TRBV28 and J usage is TRBJ1-6; D gene uncertain. V lost 8 bases to trimming and J lost 0 bases, with 8 bases between them. This CDR3 is built from 14 residues. The germline gives CDR1 MDHEN, CDR2 SYDVKM. CDR3 loop: CASHDPSYNSPLHF. CDR3 nucleotides: TGTGCCAGCCACGACCCCTCCTATAATTCACCCCTCCACTTT.

J is TRBJ1-2 and V is TRBV11-3; D is undetermined. V shed 0 bases and J shed 5 bases, with 10 bases lying between them. In germline, CDR1 is SGHNT, CDR2 YENEEA. The CDR3 extends over 14 amino acids. This chain's CDR3 is CASSLDTSGYGYTF. In nucleotides, the CDR3 is TGTGCCAGCAGCTTAGATACCAGTGGGTATGGCTACACCTTC.

This chain links TRBV4-2 with TRBJ2-1; no definite D call. CDR1 LGHNA and CDR2 YNFKEQ come from the germline V gene. V lost 0 bases and J lost 8, with 20 bases in between. CDR3 length: 17 amino acids. CDR3 coding DNA: TGTGCCAGCAGCCAAGAAGGAGTATCGGCTCTAGGCTATGAGCAGTTCTTC. Translation gives CASSQEGVSALGYEQFF.

V usage is TRBV11-2 and J usage is TRBJ2-7, with 8 positions matching TRBD2. J gave up 0 bases and V 0 bases, and 10 bases lay outside the gene matches. CDR1 and CDR2 from the germline V gene are SGHAT and FQNNGV. The CDR3 loop spans 18 amino acids. Written as DNA, the CDR3 is TGTGCCAGCAGCTTAGATCGCACCCTAGCGGGCGACTCCTACGAGCAGTACTTC. As protein: CASSLDRTLAGDSYEQYF.

This rearrangement joins TRBV5-6 to TRBJ2-4, with 8 bases fitting TRBD1. Germline-derived CDR1 and CDR2 are SGHDT and YYEEEE. The CDR3 extends over 15 amino acids. The junction had 11 bases not matched to a gene; V was cut back by 4 bases and J by 8 bases. DNA of the CDR3: TGTGCCAGCAGCCGTCCCGACAGGGGCGAGGACATTCAGTACTTC. Its translation: CASSRPDRGEDIQYF.

V gene TRBV29-1 combines with J gene TRBJ2-2; 8 nucleotides match TRBD2. The V and J ends lost 6 bases and 4 bases, in that order; junction bases with no gene match: 4. Germline values: CDR1 SQVTM, CDR2 ANQGSEA. The CDR3 covers 13 residues. The CDR3 loop is CSVGLARTGELFF. The CDR3 DNA sequence: TGCAGCGTCGGACTAGCTCGCACCGGGGAGCTGTTTTTT.